Here is one TCR beta chain with its context. It has no known antigen specificity. There are no base qualities to consult, and no much larger clone falls within one base. One collaborating source in Seattle enrolled patients while the patients were actively infected and followed the patients over time throughout the course of disease. The collaborating institutions used their own protocols to collect whole blood in K2EDTA tubes. For TCRbeta analysis, collaborators shipped samples as frozen whole blood, isolated PBMCs, or DNA extracted from either of those sample types. Compared with germline, V lacks 3 bases and J lacks 4 bases; bases without a gene match: 8. According to the germline V gene, CDR1 reads MNHEY and CDR2 reads SVGAGI. Including the terminal cysteine and phenylalanine, the CDR3 comprises 16 residues. Only the CDR3 region is kept as DNA, spanning 48 bases read in frame from base 1. TCRbeta CDR3 regions were amplified from genomic DNA using the immunoSEQ Assay, a bias-controlled multiplex PCR. The study's own analysis went as follows. Nucleated cell counts per sample were estimated from amplification of reference gene primers within the assay. Sequence reads were collapsed and filtered to measure the absolute abundance of every unique TCRbeta CDR3 rearrangement. For each sample, productive Simpson clonality was calculated as the square root of Simpson's diversity index across productive rearrangements. TCRdb mirrors the immuneACCESS table, restricted to in-frame sequences. Some clones are absent from its copies; in checked studies, under half trace to an unresolved V gene, and the reason for the others is unknown. D and trimming were read from the DNA, whereas the V and J calls and clone size are those reported in that table. The sample table records under 250,000 clones; just over 85% of these occur just once. The leading ten clones occupy approximately 10% of the sample.

The sample is drawn from a study of blood T cell repertoires in COVID-19 (dated by TCRdb to 2018 to 2021). For the study in its entirety: The collaborator samples originated in the United States, Italy and Spain and spanned the acute and convalescent phases of COVID-19. The prospective study material was composed of cDNA or gDNA derived from T cells, B-cell-depleted T cells, or PBMCs. Subjects who had been exposed to COVID-19, were actively infected with it, or had recovered from it provided the deeply sampled blood TCRbeta repertoires that made up the dataset. The repertoires were released in a freely available public database meant as a resource for research on the immune response to SARS-CoV-2. The samples were drawn from the first 160 participants of the ongoing ImmuneRACE study and from 950 to 1,500 subjects provided by 6 global collaborators. Sample metadata almost always included a de-identified subject ID, COVID-19 status, age in years and sex. Where available, HLA class I and class II types were obtained from metadata supplied by the sample provider rather than from assay-based typing.

Findings and caveats that apply to the study as a whole: Clinical and demographic metadata were provided uncurated, with the amount varying by source and participant.

The sequenced sample consisted of peripheral blood. The origin of this receptor is a man between 45 and 60 years old with COVID-19, enrolled during active disease. The receptor chain draws on TRBV6-5 and TRBJ2-2; 7 bases in the junction line up with TRBD2. Read as DNA, the sequence is TGTGCCAGCAGTTATTCGACTAGCCGGGGCACCGGGGAGCTGTTTTTT. The encoded protein is CASSYSTSRGTGELFF.